This T cell receptor beta chain comes out of a study of molecular identifiers for immune sequencing clone quantification. Across the whole study: The replicates split RNA from around 18,000 or 91,000 naive CD8 cells five ways and sequenced four.

Per germline, CDR1 SGHRS and CDR2 YFSETQ. The junction had 17 bases not matched to a gene; V was cut back by 6 bases and J by 3 bases. CDR3 length: 19 residues. General study points: Whereas clones above 20 RNA copies held under 1% of naive-cell molecules, they held over 98% of effector molecules.

TCRdb itself ran the PCR reads through MiXCR, one entry per CDR3 protein. The repertoire holds a few hundred thousand distinct CDR3 sequences, with 24% as singletons. CD8+CD4-CCR7+CD45RA+ cells were sorted as naive CD8 T cells. This clonotype came up a few times. Its antigen is undetermined. The TCR comes from a human donor in good health. Some libraries in this study had Jurkat cell RNA spiked in. The specimen sequenced was naive CD8+ T cells from blood, with Jurkat cell RNA spiked in. Subset of the sample: FACS-sorted CD8+CD4-CCR7+CD45RA+ naive T cells. The chain links TRBV5-1 to TRBJ2-3, with 12 positions matching TRBD1. The CDR3 spells CASTSQLTGTGGGTDTQYF. The CDR3 coding sequence is TGCGCCAGCACCTCGCAACTTACCGGGACAGGGGGCGGGACAGATACGCAGTATTTT.